The rows below give T cell receptor beta chains drawn from one sample of a study of blood T cell repertoires in COVID-19. Clones were sequenced by immunoSEQ multiplex PCR, and TCRdb holds only the in-frame ones, with some missing. The table records approximately 97,000 clones, approximately 90% of them present only once. Sequencing input: peripheral blood. These receptors all come from a man in his 60s with acute or convalescent COVID-19. Each CDR3 is given with its conserved first and last residue. The order of the fields is J gene, V gene, clone size, D gene, CDR3 DNA, CDR3 protein. A D gene is named only where the DNA matches it firmly. Size tells how often a clone was seen (once, few, many) or the class of an expanded clone, and some rows leave it out.

TRBJ1-4 | TRBV18 | once | TRBD1 | TGTGCCAGCTCACCCTGGGACAGAGATGAAAAACTGTTTTTT | CASSPWDRDEKLFF
TRBJ2-4 | TRBV5-1 | NA | TRBD1 | TGCGCCAGCAGCTTGGGTACAGGGGCTCGAAACATTCAGTACTTC | CASSLGTGARNIQYF
TRBJ1-3 | TRBV30 | NA | NA | TGTGCCTGGACAAGGTGGAGAGGGAGGTCTGGAAACACCATATATTTT | CAWTRWRGRSGNTIYF
TRBJ2-3 | TRBV15 | NA | TRBD2 | TGTGCCACCAGCAGGGCTCCTAGCGGGGGGCAGGCAGATACGCAGTATTTT | CATSRAPSGGQADTQYF
TRBJ1-6 | TRBV2 | NA | NA | TGTGCCAGCAGCCAACCGGCGGGGTTAGGAAATTCACCCCTCCACTTT | CASSQPAGLGNSPLHF
TRBJ1-1 | TRBV3-1/TRBV3-2 | NA | TRBD1 | TGTGCCAGCAGCCAAGATCTAAGGACAGGGGGCGGAGCTTTCTTT | CASSQDLRTGGGAFF
TRBJ1-2 | TRBV2 | NA | NA | TGTGCCAGCCCACACACCACTTTGGGGGCGAACTATGGCTACACCTTC | CASPHTTLGANYGYTF
TRBJ1-3 | TRBV5-6 | NA | TRBD1 | TGTGCCAGCAGCTTTGGGACAGAAGGAAACACCATATATTTT | CASSFGTEGNTIYF
TRBJ1-3 | TRBV19 | NA | NA | TGTGCCAGTAGCTCGGGAGGGTATTTCCGTGGAAACACCATATATTTT | CASSSGGYFRGNTIYF
TRBJ2-1 | TRBV7-9 | NA | NA | TGTGCCAGCACCACTGACGGGGGCTACAATGAGCAGTTCTTC | CASTTDGGYNEQFF
TRBJ1-5 | TRBV9 | NA | NA | TGTGCCAGTCTTGGAGCCCAGCATTTT | CASLGAQHF
TRBJ1-6 | TRBV6-5 | NA | NA | TGTGCCAGCAGTTACACGAATGTCGGTTCGAATTCACCCCTCCACTTT | CASSYTNVGSNSPLHF
TRBJ2-3 | TRBV30 | NA | TRBD1 | TGTGCCTGGGGGGACAGGGGGTTCACAGATACGCAGTATTTT | CAWGDRGFTDTQYF
TRBJ1-1 | TRBV20-1 | NA | NA | TGCAGTGCCCGACGGGCTGAAGCTTTCTTT | CSARRAEAFF
TRBJ2-3 | TRBV11-2 | NA | NA | TGTGCCAGCAGCCCCCTACTCCCTAGCACAGATACGCAGTATTTT | CASSPLLPSTDTQYF
TRBJ1-1 | TRBV11-3 | NA | NA | TGTGCCAGCAGCTTAGAGGAGTACAGGGTAGGCTCTGAAGCTTTCTTT | CASSLEEYRVGSEAFF
TRBJ1-6 | TRBV6-5 | NA | TRBD1 | TGTGCCAGCATCAGGGACAGAAATTCACCCCTCCACTTT | CASIRDRNSPLHF
TRBJ2-7 | TRBV9 | NA | TRBD1 | TGTGCCAGCAGCGCTTTAACCGGGACAGTTTACTACGAGCAGTACTTC | CASSALTGTVYYEQYF
TRBJ1-5 | TRBV15 | NA | NA | TGTGCCACCAGCCTTCCCTCGAGGGGGAATCAGCCCCAGCATTTT | CATSLPSRGNQPQHF
TRBJ1-1 | TRBV10-3 | NA | NA | TGTGCCTCCCTTCGAAGGGGGAAGGGGAACACTGAAGCTTTCTTT | CASLRRGKGNTEAFF
TRBJ2-5 | TRBV7-2 | NA | TRBD2 | TGTGCCAGCAGCTCGGGACTAGCGGGGCGGGAGACCCAGTACTTC | CASSSGLAGRETQYF
TRBJ2-6 | TRBV6-2/TRBV6-3 | NA | TRBD1 | TGTGCCAGCAGTTTTCAGGACAGGGGATCGGGGGCCAACGTCCTGACTTTC | CASSFQDRGSGANVLTF
TRBJ2-7 | TRBV5-1 | once | TRBD2 | TGCGCCAGCAGCCCTGGACTAGTCGGTTACGAGCAGTACTTC | CASSPGLVGYEQYF
TRBJ2-1 | TRBV10-3 | NA | NA | TGTGCCATCAGTGTTCAGGGCCACAATGAGCAGTTCTTC | CAISVQGHNEQFF
TRBJ1-6 | TRBV7-9 | NA | TRBD1 | TGTGCCAGCCGGGACAGGGACTCCTATAATTCACCCCTCCACTTT | CASRDRDSYNSPLHF
TRBJ1-6 | TRBV7-9 | NA | TRBD1 | TGTGCCAGCAGCCTCCTCCGGGACAGGGATAGGTCACCCCTCCACTTT | CASSLLRDRDRSPLHF
TRBJ2-3 | TRBV6-1 | NA | TRBD2 | TGTGCCAGCAGTGAAGTGGGAGCGGGGGGCACAGATACGCAGTATTTT | CASSEVGAGGTDTQYF
TRBJ2-1 | TRBV5-8 | NA | NA | TGTGCCAGCAGCATCCGGTACAATGAGCAGTTCTTC | CASSIRYNEQFF
TRBJ1-3 | TRBV25-1 | NA | TRBD1 | TGTGCCAGCAGTTTAGACAGGGCGCCTGGAAACACCATATATTTT | CASSLDRAPGNTIYF
TRBJ1-1 | TRBV6-5 | NA | TRBD1 | TGTGCCAGCAGTCCGCCCAGACAGGGGCCTGAAGCTTTCTTT | CASSPPRQGPEAFF
TRBJ1-1 | TRBV2 | NA | NA | TGTGCCAGCACTATACAGAGGAACACTGAAGCTTTCTTT | CASTIQRNTEAFF
TRBJ2-5 | TRBV7-6 | NA | NA | TGTGCCAGCAGCCCGTCTCGAGAGACCCAGTACTTC | CASSPSRETQYF
TRBJ1-2 | TRBV24-1 | NA | TRBD1 | TGTGCCACCAGTGATCCAGACAGGGCCGACTATGGCTACACCTTC | CATSDPDRADYGYTF
TRBJ2-7 | TRBV13 | NA | TRBD1 | TGTGCCAGCCGCTTAACTCACCGGGACAGGGGGAACGAGCAGTACTTC | CASRLTHRDRGNEQYF
TRBJ1-3 | TRBV10-2 | NA | NA | TGCGCCAGCAGTGAGACAAGCTCTGGAAACACCATATATTTT | CASSETSSGNTIYF
TRBJ1-4 | TRBV14 | NA | NA | TGTGCCAGCAGCCCGCGGGTCTCAACTAATGAAAAACTGTTTTTT | CASSPRVSTNEKLFF
TRBJ1-1 | TRBV5-6 | NA | TRBD1 | TGTGCCAACACACAGGGGCGTCCACCGAGGGGGACTGAAGCTTTCTTT | CANTQGRPPRGTEAFF
TRBJ1-1 | TRBV5-6 | NA | NA | TGTGCCAGCAGCTTACAGGGTAGGGACACTGAAGCTTTCTTT | CASSLQGRDTEAFF
TRBJ2-3 | TRBV7-9 | NA | TRBD1 | TGTGCCAGCAGCCCCATTTGGGACAGGTTCAGGGGGACAGATACGCAGTATTTT | CASSPIWDRFRGTDTQYF
TRBJ1-1 | TRBV7-2 | NA | TRBD1 | TGTGCCAGCAGCCCTTGGACAGGGTGGAACACTGAAGCTTTCTTT | CASSPWTGWNTEAFF
TRBJ2-6 | TRBV2 | once | TRBD1 | TGTGCCAGCACAATAGGGGGCTTTGGGGCCAACGTCCTGACTTTC | CASTIGGFGANVLTF
TRBJ2-2 | TRBV5-1 | NA | NA | TGCGCCAGCAAGAGGCAAGATAACACCGGGGAGCTGTTTTTT | CASKRQDNTGELFF
TRBJ1-2 | TRBV5-4 | NA | NA | TGTGCCAGCAGCCCTCGGGGTGGCTATGGCTACACCTTC | CASSPRGGYGYTF
TRBJ1-1 | TRBV14 | NA | TRBD1 | TGTGCCAGCAGCCAACACACCGGGACAGGGGGCATGGGCACTGAAGCTTTCTTT | CASSQHTGTGGMGTEAFF
TRBJ1-1 | TRBV2 | NA | TRBD1 | TGTGCCAGCAGTCGCCAGGGGGGCGGCACTGAAGCTTTCTTT | CASSRQGGGTEAFF
TRBJ1-1 | TRBV5-6 | NA | NA | TGTGCCAGCAGCTTGGGTCAGACTAACACTGAAGCTTTCTTT | CASSLGQTNTEAFF